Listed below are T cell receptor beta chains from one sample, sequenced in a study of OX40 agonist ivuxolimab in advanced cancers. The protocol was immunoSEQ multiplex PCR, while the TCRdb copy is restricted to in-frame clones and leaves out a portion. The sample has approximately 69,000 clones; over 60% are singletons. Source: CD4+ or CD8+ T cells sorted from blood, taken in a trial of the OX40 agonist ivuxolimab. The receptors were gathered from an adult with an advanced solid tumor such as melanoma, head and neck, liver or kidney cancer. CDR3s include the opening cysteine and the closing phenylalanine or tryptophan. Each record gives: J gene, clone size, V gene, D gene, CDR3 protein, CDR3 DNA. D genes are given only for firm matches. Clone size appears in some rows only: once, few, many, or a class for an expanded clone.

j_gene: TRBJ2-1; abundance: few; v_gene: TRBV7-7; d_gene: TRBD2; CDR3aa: CASSLGSGAISYNEQFF; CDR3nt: TGTGCTAGCAGCTTAGGGAGCGGGGCTATCTCCTACAATGAGCAGTTCTTC
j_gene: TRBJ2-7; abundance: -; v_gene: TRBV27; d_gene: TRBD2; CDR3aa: CASSTPMTSGRSVYEQYF; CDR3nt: TGTGCCAGCAGTACACCAATGACTAGCGGGAGGTCCGTTTACGAGCAGTACTTC
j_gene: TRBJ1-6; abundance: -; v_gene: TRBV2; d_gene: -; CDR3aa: CASSDGNSPLHF; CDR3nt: TGTGCCAGCAGTGACGGGAACTCACCCCTCCACTTT
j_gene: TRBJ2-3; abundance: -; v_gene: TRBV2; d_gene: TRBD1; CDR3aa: CASSEVGTASTDTQYF; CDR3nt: TGTGCCAGCAGTGAAGTGGGGACAGCTAGCACAGATACGCAGTATTTT
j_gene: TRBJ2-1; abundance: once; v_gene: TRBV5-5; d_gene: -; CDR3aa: CASSLVSRAAEQFF; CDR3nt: TGTGCCAGCAGCTTGGTGTCGCGGGCAGCCGAGCAGTTCTTC
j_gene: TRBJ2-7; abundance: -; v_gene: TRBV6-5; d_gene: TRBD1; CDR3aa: CASSRTGPYEQYF; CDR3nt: TGTGCCAGCAGTCGGACAGGACCCTACGAGCAGTACTTC
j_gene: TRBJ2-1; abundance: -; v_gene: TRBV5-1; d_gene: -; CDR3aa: CASSFAGTVGEQFF; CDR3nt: TGCGCCAGCAGCTTCGCCGGGACTGTTGGTGAGCAGTTCTTC
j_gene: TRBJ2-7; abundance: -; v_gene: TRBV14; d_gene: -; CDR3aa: CASSQFRATSYEQYF; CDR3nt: TGTGCCAGCAGCCAGTTCCGGGCAACCTCCTACGAGCAGTACTTC
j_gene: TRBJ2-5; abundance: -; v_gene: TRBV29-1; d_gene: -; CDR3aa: CSVEDRPTETQYF; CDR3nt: TGCAGCGTTGAAGACAGGCCGACAGAGACCCAGTACTTC
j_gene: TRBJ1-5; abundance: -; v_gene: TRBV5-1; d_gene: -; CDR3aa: CASSLNGGSGQPQHF; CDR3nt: TGCGCCAGCAGCTTGAACGGGGGCAGCGGTCAGCCCCAGCATTTT